Listed below are T cell receptor beta chains from one sample, sequenced in a study of OX40 agonist ivuxolimab in advanced cancers. Libraries were prepared by immunoSEQ multiplex PCR; TCRdb keeps only in-frame clonotypes and omits some of them. The table has about 48,000 clones, 85% seen once. The sample here was CD4+ or CD8+ T cells sorted from blood, taken in a trial of the OX40 agonist ivuxolimab. These receptors all stem from an adult with an advanced solid tumor such as melanoma, head and neck, liver or kidney cancer. Both conserved end residues are part of each CDR3. D genes are given only for firm matches. Clone size is shown for a subset of rows, as once, few, many or a class of expanded clone.

D gene: .
J gene: TRBJ2-7
clone size: once
V gene: TRBV30
CDR3 DNA: TGTGCCTGGAATCGGGGAGCGTCCTCTGGGGAGCAGTACTTC
CDR3 protein: CAWNRGASSGEQYF

D gene: TRBD1
J gene: TRBJ2-1
clone size: .
V gene: TRBV19
CDR3 DNA: TGTGCCACCCAACAGGGGGCGGTTGCGGGTGAGCAGTTCTTC
CDR3 protein: CATQQGAVAGEQFF

D gene: .
J gene: TRBJ1-3
clone size: .
V gene: TRBV18
CDR3 DNA: TGTGCCAGCTCACTACAGCCTACAGGGACTGGAAACACCATATATTTT
CDR3 protein: CASSLQPTGTGNTIYF

D gene: .
J gene: TRBJ2-7
clone size: .
V gene: TRBV30
CDR3 DNA: TGTGCCGGGAGGCGGAGGGGGATTGGGGGCGAGCAGTACTTC
CDR3 protein: CAGRRRGIGGEQYF

D gene: TRBD1
J gene: TRBJ1-2
clone size: .
V gene: TRBV29-1
CDR3 DNA: TGCAGCGCCCGGGACAGGGCTCTCTATGGCTACACCTTC
CDR3 protein: CSARDRALYGYTF

D gene: .
J gene: TRBJ1-5
clone size: .
V gene: TRBV7-9
CDR3 DNA: TGTGCCAGCAGCTTCGGGTTAGGAGGGGGGGATCAGCCCCAGCATTTT
CDR3 protein: CASSFGLGGGDQPQHF

D gene: .
J gene: TRBJ2-5
clone size: .
V gene: TRBV4-1
CDR3 DNA: TGCGCCAGCAGCCAAGGTGGATCCCAAGAGACCCAGTACTTC
CDR3 protein: CASSQGGSQETQYF

D gene: TRBD2
J gene: TRBJ2-3
clone size: .
V gene: TRBV5-6
CDR3 DNA: TGTGCCAGCAGCTTGGCCTTTGGCGGGGGGAGTGGGACAGATACGCAGTATTTT
CDR3 protein: CASSLAFGGGSGTDTQYF

D gene: .
J gene: TRBJ1-1
clone size: once
V gene: TRBV14
CDR3 DNA: TGTGCCAGCAGCCAAATGGGGGGCTCCACTGAAGCTTTCTTT
CDR3 protein: CASSQMGGSTEAFF

D gene: TRBD2
J gene: TRBJ2-7
clone size: .
V gene: TRBV28
CDR3 DNA: TGTGCCATCCCCGGACTAGCGGGAGGGCCGGGCGAGCAGTACTTC
CDR3 protein: CAIPGLAGGPGEQYF

D gene: .
J gene: TRBJ1-5
clone size: .
V gene: TRBV18
CDR3 DNA: TGTGCCAGCTCACCACGGGCAGACAATCAGCCCCAGCATTTT
CDR3 protein: CASSPRADNQPQHF

D gene: .
J gene: TRBJ2-1
clone size: .
V gene: TRBV7-3
CDR3 DNA: TGTGCCAGCAGCTTATGGGGCGGGAACTCCTACAATGAGCAGTTCTTC
CDR3 protein: CASSLWGGNSYNEQFF

D gene: .
J gene: TRBJ1-5
clone size: .
V gene: TRBV18
CDR3 DNA: TGTGCCAGCTCACCGGGTACAGGTTATAGCAATCAGCCCCAGCATTTT
CDR3 protein: CASSPGTGYSNQPQHF

D gene: .
J gene: TRBJ1-1
clone size: .
V gene: TRBV28
CDR3 DNA: TGTGCCAGCAGTGCCCCGGGGCAGATCTCGGGGACTGAAGCTTTCTTT
CDR3 protein: CASSAPGQISGTEAFF

D gene: .
J gene: TRBJ2-1
clone size: .
V gene: TRBV11-2
CDR3 DNA: TGTGCCAGCAGCTTAGGGTACCGGGAGCAGTTCTTC
CDR3 protein: CASSLGYREQFF

D gene: TRBD1
J gene: TRBJ2-7
clone size: .
V gene: TRBV29-1
CDR3 DNA: TGCAGCGTTGAAATCCTACAGGGGAAGGAAGAGCAGTACTTC
CDR3 protein: CSVEILQGKEEQYF

D gene: .
J gene: TRBJ2-1
clone size: once
V gene: TRBV16
CDR3 DNA: TGTGCCAGCAGCCTCTGGGGTAATGAGCAGTTCTTC
CDR3 protein: CASSLWGNEQFF

D gene: .
J gene: TRBJ2-7
clone size: .
V gene: TRBV28
CDR3 DNA: TGTGCCAGCAGTTCCCCACACTCGACCTACGAGCAGTACTTC
CDR3 protein: CASSSPHSTYEQYF

D gene: .
J gene: TRBJ2-7
clone size: .
V gene: TRBV11-2
CDR3 DNA: TGTGCCAGCAGTTTCTCCTACGAGCAGTACTTC
CDR3 protein: CASSFSYEQYF

D gene: .
J gene: TRBJ1-1
clone size: .
V gene: TRBV10-3
CDR3 DNA: TGTGCCATCAGTGGGGGACTCAGCACTGAAGCTTTCTTT
CDR3 protein: CAISGGLSTEAFF

D gene: .
J gene: TRBJ2-7
clone size: .
V gene: TRBV2
CDR3 DNA: TGTGCCAGCAGAAGCCCCGACGCCCAATTTAACGAGCAGTACTTC
CDR3 protein: CASRSPDAQFNEQYF

D gene: .
J gene: TRBJ1-5
clone size: .
V gene: TRBV18
CDR3 DNA: TGTGCCAGCTCATCCGAGTCGGGGGACCTAGGGCCCCAGCATTTT
CDR3 protein: CASSSESGDLGPQHF

D gene: .
J gene: TRBJ2-7
clone size: .
V gene: TRBV19
CDR3 DNA: TGTGCCAGTAATAAGAGGGCAGGGGCCGACTACGAGCAGTACTTC
CDR3 protein: CASNKRAGADYEQYF

D gene: TRBD1
J gene: TRBJ2-7
clone size: .
V gene: TRBV7-9
CDR3 DNA: TGTGCCAGCAGCCTACAGGGGCTAGCCTACGAGCAGTACTTC
CDR3 protein: CASSLQGLAYEQYF

D gene: TRBD2
J gene: TRBJ2-3
clone size: .
V gene: TRBV19
CDR3 DNA: TGTGCCAGTAGTATCCCCTCCCTAGCGGGAGGTCAAGATACGCAGTATTTT
CDR3 protein: CASSIPSLAGGQDTQYF

D gene: TRBD1
J gene: TRBJ2-2
clone size: .
V gene: TRBV6-4
CDR3 DNA: TGTGCCAGCAGTGAACAGGGGGTAACTCCGACCGGGGAGCTGTTTTTT
CDR3 protein: CASSEQGVTPTGELFF

D gene: .
J gene: TRBJ1-2
clone size: .
V gene: TRBV18
CDR3 DNA: TGTGCCAGCTCACCCGGGGTCGGGAACTATGGCTACACCTTC
CDR3 protein: CASSPGVGNYGYTF

D gene: .
J gene: TRBJ1-2
clone size: .
V gene: TRBV5-4
CDR3 DNA: TGTGCCAGCAGCCCGCAGGACCCGAATTATGGCTACACCTTC
CDR3 protein: CASSPQDPNYGYTF

D gene: TRBD2
J gene: TRBJ2-5
clone size: .
V gene: TRBV6-1
CDR3 DNA: TGTGCCAGCAGAGAGCTAGCGGAGCAAGAGACCCAGTACTTC
CDR3 protein: CASRELAEQETQYF

D gene: .
J gene: TRBJ2-7
clone size: few
V gene: TRBV2
CDR3 DNA: TGTGCCAGCAGTGGGGGGAACGAGCAGTACTTC
CDR3 protein: CASSGGNEQYF

D gene: .
J gene: TRBJ1-2
clone size: .
V gene: TRBV6-5
CDR3 DNA: TGTGCCAGCAAAACGGGGGGGAGGTTGCGAGGCTACACCTTC
CDR3 protein: CASKTGGRLRGYTF

D gene: TRBD1
J gene: TRBJ1-5
clone size: .
V gene: TRBV7-9
CDR3 DNA: TGTGCCAGCAGCCCCCAGGGGGACCAGCCCCAGCATTTT
CDR3 protein: CASSPQGDQPQHF

D gene: .
J gene: TRBJ2-7
clone size: .
V gene: TRBV18
CDR3 DNA: TGTGCCAGCTCACCGAATACGCCAGACAGGAGCGAGCAGTACTTC
CDR3 protein: CASSPNTPDRSEQYF

D gene: TRBD2
J gene: TRBJ2-7
clone size: .
V gene: TRBV11-2
CDR3 DNA: TGTGCCAGCAGCTTGGGACTAGCGGGAGTATACGAGCAGTACTTC
CDR3 protein: CASSLGLAGVYEQYF

D gene: TRBD2
J gene: TRBJ2-3
clone size: .
V gene: TRBV5-1
CDR3 DNA: TGCGCCAGCAGCTTCACTAGCGGGGGCCCAGATACGCAGTATTTT
CDR3 protein: CASSFTSGGPDTQYF

D gene: .
J gene: TRBJ2-7
clone size: .
V gene: TRBV28
CDR3 DNA: TGTGCCAGCAGCCTCCGGGATTTAGGGTCCTACGAGCAGTACTTC
CDR3 protein: CASSLRDLGSYEQYF

D gene: .
J gene: TRBJ1-4
clone size: .
V gene: TRBV12-2
CDR3 DNA: TGTGCAAGTCGCACTCCCAGCAGAGCATATGAAAAACTGTTTTTT
CDR3 protein: CASRTPSRAYEKLFF

D gene: TRBD2
J gene: TRBJ2-3
clone size: .
V gene: TRBV10-2
CDR3 DNA: TGCGCCAGCACGACTAGCGGCCGCACAGATACGCAGTATTTT
CDR3 protein: CASTTSGRTDTQYF

D gene: TRBD2
J gene: TRBJ2-2
clone size: .
V gene: TRBV5-5
CDR3 DNA: TGTGCCAGCAGCCCCTTTTTGCCGGGACTAGACACCGGGGAGCTGTTTTTT
CDR3 protein: CASSPFLPGLDTGELFF

D gene: TRBD1
J gene: TRBJ1-2
clone size: .
V gene: TRBV20-1
CDR3 DNA: TGCAGTGCTCAGGGGGACTATGGCTACACCTTC
CDR3 protein: CSAQGDYGYTF

D gene: .
J gene: TRBJ2-1
clone size: .
V gene: TRBV10-2
CDR3 DNA: TGCGCCAGCAGTGGGTCAGGAAGGACTGAGCAGTTCTTC
CDR3 protein: CASSGSGRTEQFF

D gene: .
J gene: TRBJ1-4
clone size: .
V gene: TRBV19
CDR3 DNA: TGTGCCAGTAAAACAGAGGGGGGTGAAAAACTGTTTTTT
CDR3 protein: CASKTEGGEKLFF

D gene: .
J gene: TRBJ1-4
clone size: .
V gene: TRBV15
CDR3 DNA: TGTGCCACCAGCCCTCGGCCCGGCAATGAAAAACTGTTTTTT
CDR3 protein: CATSPRPGNEKLFF

D gene: .
J gene: TRBJ2-7
clone size: .
V gene: TRBV5-1
CDR3 DNA: TGCGCCAGCAGCCAGGGAGGCGGTTCCTACGAGCAGTACTTC
CDR3 protein: CASSQGGGSYEQYF

D gene: .
J gene: TRBJ2-3
clone size: .
V gene: TRBV28
CDR3 DNA: TGTGCCAGCAGTCAGATGGCTGGGGGCGGATCAGATACGCAGTATTTT
CDR3 protein: CASSQMAGGGSDTQYF

D gene: .
J gene: TRBJ2-3
clone size: .
V gene: TRBV5-6
CDR3 DNA: TGTGCCAGCAGCTTCCCCCCGACCGGGACTGCGGGAGATACGCAGTATTTT
CDR3 protein: CASSFPPTGTAGDTQYF

D gene: TRBD1
J gene: TRBJ1-3
clone size: .
V gene: TRBV9
CDR3 DNA: TGTGCCAGCAGCGAGGGGACAGGGGGAAACACCATATATTTT
CDR3 protein: CASSEGTGGNTIYF

D gene: TRBD1
J gene: TRBJ2-1
clone size: .
V gene: TRBV4-1
CDR3 DNA: TGCGCCAGCAGCTCCCCCCCAATGGGTACAGGGGGCAATGAGCAGTTCTTC
CDR3 protein: CASSSPPMGTGGNEQFF